This T cell receptor beta chain was documented in a study of blood T cell repertoires in COVID-19. Study details: PBMCs, B-cell-depleted T cells, or T cells were the source of the cDNA or gDNA that made up the material.

The V and J ends lost 4 bases and 2 bases respectively, with 11 bases between them. CDR1 PRHDT and CDR2 FYEKMQ come from the germline V gene (reference sequence). CDR3 length: 15 residues. Allocation to cohorts depended on clinical history reported by the participants. Clones were read by immunoSEQ multiplex PCR, and TCRdb kept only the in-frame ones, dropping some. There are under 250,000 clones in the sample; roughly 86% occur only once, and approximately 2.8% lies in the top ten. This receptor was obtained from a woman in her thirties with acute COVID-19. The V gene is TRBV13, the J gene TRBJ2-2; perhaps TRBD1 as D (6 bases). Sample: PBMCs or T cells enriched from blood (not recorded which). The CDR3 coding sequence is TGTGCCAGCAGCTCGGGACAAACCAACACCGGGGAGCTGTTTTTT. Amino acids: CASSSGQTNTGELFF.